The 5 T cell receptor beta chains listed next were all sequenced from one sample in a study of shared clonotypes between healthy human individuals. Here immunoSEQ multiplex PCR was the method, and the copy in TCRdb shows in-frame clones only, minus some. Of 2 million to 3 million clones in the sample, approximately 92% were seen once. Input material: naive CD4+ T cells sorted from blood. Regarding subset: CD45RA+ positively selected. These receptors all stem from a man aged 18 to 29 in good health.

CDR3 DNA: TGTGCCAGCAGCCGCGGGAGCTACGAGCAGTACTTC. This codes for CASSRGSYEQYF. V is TRBV25-1 and J is TRBJ2-7; 7 bases line up with TRBD2. There are 12 residues in the CDR3. V lost 6 bases and J lost 3; bases outside the gene matches: 2. Germline CDR1 is MGHDK and CDR2 is SYGVNS.

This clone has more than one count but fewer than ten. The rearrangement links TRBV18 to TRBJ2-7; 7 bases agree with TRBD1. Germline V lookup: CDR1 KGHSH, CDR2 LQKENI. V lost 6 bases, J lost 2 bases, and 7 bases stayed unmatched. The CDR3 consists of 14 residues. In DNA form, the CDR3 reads TGTGCCAGCTCTCGGGACAGTAAAACCTACGAGCAGTACTTC. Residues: CASSRDSKTYEQYF.

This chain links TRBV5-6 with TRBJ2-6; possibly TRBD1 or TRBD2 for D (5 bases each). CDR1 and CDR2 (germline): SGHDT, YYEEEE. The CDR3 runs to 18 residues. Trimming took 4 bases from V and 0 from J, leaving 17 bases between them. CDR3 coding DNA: TGTGCCAGCAGCCGCATCCGGGACGGATACTCTGGGGCCAACGTCCTGACTTTC. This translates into CASSRIRDGYSGANVLTF.

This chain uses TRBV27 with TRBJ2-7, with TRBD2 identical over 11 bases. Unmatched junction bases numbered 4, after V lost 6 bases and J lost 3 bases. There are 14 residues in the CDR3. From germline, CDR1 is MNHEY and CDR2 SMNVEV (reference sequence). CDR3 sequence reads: CASSRLAGLYEQYF. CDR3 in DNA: TGTGCCAGCAGCCGACTAGCGGGACTCTACGAGCAGTACTTC.

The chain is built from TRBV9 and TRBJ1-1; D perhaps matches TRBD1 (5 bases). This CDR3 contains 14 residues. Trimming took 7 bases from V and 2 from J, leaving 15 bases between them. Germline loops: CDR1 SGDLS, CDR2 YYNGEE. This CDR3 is CASARRGDNTEAFF. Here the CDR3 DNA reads TGTGCCAGCGCTCGGAGGGGAGATAACACTGAAGCTTTCTTT. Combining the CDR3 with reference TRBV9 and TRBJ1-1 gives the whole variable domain DSGVTQTPKHLITATGQRVTLRCSPRSGDLSVYWYQQSLDQGLQFLIQYYNGEERAKGNILERFSAQQFPDLHSELNLSSLELGDSALYFCASARRGDNTEAFFGQGTRLTVV.